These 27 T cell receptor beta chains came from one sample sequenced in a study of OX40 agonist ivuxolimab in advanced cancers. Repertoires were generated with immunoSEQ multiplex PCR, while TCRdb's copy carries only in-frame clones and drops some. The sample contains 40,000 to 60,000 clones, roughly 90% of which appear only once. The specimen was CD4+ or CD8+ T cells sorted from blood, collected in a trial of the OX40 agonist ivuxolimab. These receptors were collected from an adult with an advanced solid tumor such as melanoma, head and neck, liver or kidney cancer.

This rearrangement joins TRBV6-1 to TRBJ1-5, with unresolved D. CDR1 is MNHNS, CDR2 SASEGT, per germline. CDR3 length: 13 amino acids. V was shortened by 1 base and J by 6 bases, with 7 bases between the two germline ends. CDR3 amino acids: CASSEGVGQPQHF. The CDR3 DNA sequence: TGTGCCAGCAGTGAAGGGGTAGGTCAGCCCCAGCATTTT.

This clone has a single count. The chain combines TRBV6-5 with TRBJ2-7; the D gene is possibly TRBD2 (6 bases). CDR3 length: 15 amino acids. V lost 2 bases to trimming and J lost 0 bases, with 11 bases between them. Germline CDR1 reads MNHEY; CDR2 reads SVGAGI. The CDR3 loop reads CASSYVSSVSYEQYF. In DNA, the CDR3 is TGTGCCAGCAGTTACGTCTCTAGCGTCTCCTACGAGCAGTACTTC.

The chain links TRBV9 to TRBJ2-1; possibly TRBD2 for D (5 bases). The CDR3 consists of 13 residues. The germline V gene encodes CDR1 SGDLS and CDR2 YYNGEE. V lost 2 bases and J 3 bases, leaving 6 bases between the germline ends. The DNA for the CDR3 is TGTGCCAGCAGCGTTAGCGACTACAATGAGCAGTTCTTC. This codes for CASSVSDYNEQFF.

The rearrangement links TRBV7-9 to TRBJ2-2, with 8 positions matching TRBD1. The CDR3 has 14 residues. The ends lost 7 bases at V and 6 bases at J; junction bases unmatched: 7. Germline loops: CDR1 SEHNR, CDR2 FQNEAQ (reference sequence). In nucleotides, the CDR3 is TGTGCCAGCAACAAGGACAGGGCGGCCGGGGAGCTGTTTTTT. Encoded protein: CASNKDRAAGELFF.

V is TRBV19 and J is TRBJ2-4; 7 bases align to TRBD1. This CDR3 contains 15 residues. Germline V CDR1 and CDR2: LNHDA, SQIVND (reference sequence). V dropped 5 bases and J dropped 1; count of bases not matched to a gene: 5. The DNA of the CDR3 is TGTGCCAGTAGTGTAACAGGGGCGGCCAAAAACATTCAGTACTTC. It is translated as CASSVTGAAKNIQYF.

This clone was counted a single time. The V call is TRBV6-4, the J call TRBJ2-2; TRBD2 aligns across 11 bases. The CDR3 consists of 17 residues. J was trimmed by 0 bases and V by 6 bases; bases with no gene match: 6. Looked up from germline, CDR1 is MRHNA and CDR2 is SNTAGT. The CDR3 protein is CASRVAGGNSNTGELFF. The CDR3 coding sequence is TGTGCCAGCAGAGTAGCGGGGGGGAACTCGAACACCGGGGAGCTGTTTTTT.

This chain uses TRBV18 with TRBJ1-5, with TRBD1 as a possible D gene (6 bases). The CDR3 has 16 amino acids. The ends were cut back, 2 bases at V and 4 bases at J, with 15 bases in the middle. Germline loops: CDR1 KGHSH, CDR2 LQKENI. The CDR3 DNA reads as TGTGCCAGCTCACCAGAGGGACATCGGATGAATCAGCCCCAGCATTTT. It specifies CASSPEGHRMNQPQHF.

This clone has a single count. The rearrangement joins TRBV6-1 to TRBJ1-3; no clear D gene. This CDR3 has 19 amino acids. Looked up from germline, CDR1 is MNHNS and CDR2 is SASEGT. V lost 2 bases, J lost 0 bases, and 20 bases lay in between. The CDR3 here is CASSEFLVVPASSGNTIYF. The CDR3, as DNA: TGTGCCAGCAGTGAATTTTTGGTTGTCCCGGCAAGCTCTGGAAACACCATATATTTT.

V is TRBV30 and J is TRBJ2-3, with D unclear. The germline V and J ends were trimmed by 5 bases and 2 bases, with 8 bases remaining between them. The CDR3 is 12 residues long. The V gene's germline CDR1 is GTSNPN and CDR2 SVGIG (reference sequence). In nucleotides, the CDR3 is TGTGCCTGGGGTTCGACCACAGATACGCAGTATTTT. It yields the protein CAWGSTTDTQYF.

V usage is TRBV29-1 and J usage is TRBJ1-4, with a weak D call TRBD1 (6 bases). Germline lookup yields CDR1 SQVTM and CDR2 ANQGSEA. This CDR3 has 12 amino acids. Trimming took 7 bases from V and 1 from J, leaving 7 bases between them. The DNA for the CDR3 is TGCAGCGCAGGGGTAACTAATGAAAAACTGTTTTTT. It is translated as CSAGVTNEKLFF.

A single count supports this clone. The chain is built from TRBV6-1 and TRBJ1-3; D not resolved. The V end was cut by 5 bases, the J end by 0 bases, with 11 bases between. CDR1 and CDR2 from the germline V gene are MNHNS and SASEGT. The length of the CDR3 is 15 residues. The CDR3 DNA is TGTGCCAGCAGTTTCTATCAGCACTCTGGAAACACCATATATTTT. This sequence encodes CASSFYQHSGNTIYF.

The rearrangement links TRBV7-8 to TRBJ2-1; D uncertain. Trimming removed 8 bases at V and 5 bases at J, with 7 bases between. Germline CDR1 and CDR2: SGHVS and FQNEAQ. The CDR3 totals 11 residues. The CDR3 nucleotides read TGTGCCAGCTCGACTGACAATGAGCAGTTCTTC. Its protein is CASSTDNEQFF.

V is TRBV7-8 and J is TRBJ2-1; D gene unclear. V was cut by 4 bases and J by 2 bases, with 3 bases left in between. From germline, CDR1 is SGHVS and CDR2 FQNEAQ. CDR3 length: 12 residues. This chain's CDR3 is CASSSAYNEQFF. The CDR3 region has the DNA TGTGCCAGCAGCTCTGCCTACAATGAGCAGTTCTTC.

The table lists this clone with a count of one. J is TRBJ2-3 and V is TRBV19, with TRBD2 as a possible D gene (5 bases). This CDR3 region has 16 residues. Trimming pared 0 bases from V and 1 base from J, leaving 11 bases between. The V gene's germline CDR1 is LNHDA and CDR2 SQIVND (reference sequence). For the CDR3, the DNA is TGTGCCAGTAGTATAGAAGAGGTTAGCGGCACAGATACGCAGTATTTT. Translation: CASSIEEVSGTDTQYF.

CDR3 nucleotide sequence: TGTGCCAGCAGGGCCCCGCGGACTAGCGGGACTCAAGAGACCCAGTACTTC. It specifies CASRAPRTSGTQETQYF. V gene TRBV2 combines with J gene TRBJ2-5, with TRBD2 matching 12 bases. The length of the CDR3 is 17 residues. The V and J ends lost 6 bases and 2 bases, in that order; junction bases with no gene match: 10. Germline values: CDR1 SNHLY, CDR2 FYNNEI.

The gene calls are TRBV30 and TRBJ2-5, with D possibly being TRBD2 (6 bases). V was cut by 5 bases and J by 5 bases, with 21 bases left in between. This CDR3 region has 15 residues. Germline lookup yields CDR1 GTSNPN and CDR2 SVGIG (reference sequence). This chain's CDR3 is CAWDTRAGSEETQYF. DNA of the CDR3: TGTGCCTGGGATACTCGGGCGGGGTCGGAGGAGACCCAGTACTTC.

CDR3 loop: CASSEALARAGEQYF. As DNA, the CDR3 is TGTGCCAGCAGTGAAGCGCTGGCCAGGGCCGGCGAGCAGTACTTC. This chain connects TRBV2 to TRBJ2-7, with D perhaps TRBD1 (5 bases). This CDR3 contains 15 residues. Trimming pared 0 bases from V and 6 bases from J, leaving 15 bases between. Germline V gene lookup returns CDR1 SNHLY and CDR2 FYNNEI.

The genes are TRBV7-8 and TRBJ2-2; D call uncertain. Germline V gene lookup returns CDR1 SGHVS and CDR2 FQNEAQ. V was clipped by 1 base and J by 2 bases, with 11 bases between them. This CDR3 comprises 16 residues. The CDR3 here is CASSLGRRANTGELFF. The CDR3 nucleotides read TGTGCCAGCAGCTTAGGGAGAAGGGCCAACACCGGGGAGCTGTTTTTT.

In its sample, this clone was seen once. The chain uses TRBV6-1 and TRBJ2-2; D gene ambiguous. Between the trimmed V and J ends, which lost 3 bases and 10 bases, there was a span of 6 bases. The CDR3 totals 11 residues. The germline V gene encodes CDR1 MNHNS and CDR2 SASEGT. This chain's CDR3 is CASSDSVELFF. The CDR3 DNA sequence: TGTGCCAGCAGTGACTCGGTGGAGCTGTTTTTT.

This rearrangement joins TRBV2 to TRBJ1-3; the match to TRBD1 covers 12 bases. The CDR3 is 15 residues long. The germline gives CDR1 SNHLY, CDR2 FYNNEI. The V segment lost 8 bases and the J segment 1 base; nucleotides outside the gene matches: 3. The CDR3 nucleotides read TGTGCCAGCCGGGGACAGGGGGCATCTGGAAACACCATATATTTT. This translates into CASRGQGASGNTIYF.

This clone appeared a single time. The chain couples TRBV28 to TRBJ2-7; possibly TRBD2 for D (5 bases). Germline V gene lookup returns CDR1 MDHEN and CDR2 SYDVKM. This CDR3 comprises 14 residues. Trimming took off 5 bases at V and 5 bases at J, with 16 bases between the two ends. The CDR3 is CASSLPGSINEQYF. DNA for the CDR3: TGTGCCAGCAGTCTCCCGGGGAGCATCAACGAGCAGTACTTC.

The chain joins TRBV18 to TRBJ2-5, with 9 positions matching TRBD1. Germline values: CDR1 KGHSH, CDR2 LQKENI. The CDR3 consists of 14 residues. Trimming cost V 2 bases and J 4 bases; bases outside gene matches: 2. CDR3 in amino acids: CASSPATGGETQYF. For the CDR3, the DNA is TGTGCCAGCTCACCAGCGACAGGGGGAGAGACCCAGTACTTC.

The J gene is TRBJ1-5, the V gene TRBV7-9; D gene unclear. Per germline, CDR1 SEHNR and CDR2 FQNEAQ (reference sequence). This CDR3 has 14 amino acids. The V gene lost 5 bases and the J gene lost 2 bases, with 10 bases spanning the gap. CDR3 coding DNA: TGTGCCAGCAGCGTGGACTCCCGCAATCAGCCCCAGCATTTT. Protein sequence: CASSVDSRNQPQHF.

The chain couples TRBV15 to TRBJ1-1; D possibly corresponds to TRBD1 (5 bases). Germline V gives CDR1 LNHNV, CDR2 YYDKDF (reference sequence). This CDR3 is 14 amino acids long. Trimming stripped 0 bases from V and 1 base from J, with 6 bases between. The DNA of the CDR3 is TGTGCCACCAGCAGAGATGGGGGGAACACTGAAGCTTTCTTT. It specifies CATSRDGGNTEAFF.

The DNA of the CDR3 is TGTGCCAGCACGCGGGACAGTTCCTACGAGCAGTACTTC. It yields the protein CASTRDSSYEQYF. This chain uses TRBV6-1 with TRBJ2-7; weak D call: TRBD1 (7 bases). The ends were cut back, 7 bases at V and 1 base at J, with 11 bases in the middle. Germline CDR1 MNHNS, CDR2 SASEGT. The CDR3 has 13 residues.

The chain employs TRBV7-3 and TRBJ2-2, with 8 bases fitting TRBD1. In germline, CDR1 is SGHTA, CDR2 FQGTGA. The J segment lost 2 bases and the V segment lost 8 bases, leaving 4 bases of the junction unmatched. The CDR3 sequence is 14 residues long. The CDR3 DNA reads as TGTGCCAGCGGCCAGGGGGCTAACACCGGGGAGCTGTTTTTT. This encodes CASGQGANTGELFF.

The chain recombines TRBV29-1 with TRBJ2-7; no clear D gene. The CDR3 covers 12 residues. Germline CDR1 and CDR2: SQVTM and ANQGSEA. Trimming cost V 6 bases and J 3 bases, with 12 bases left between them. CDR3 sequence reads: CSVRPPGYEQYF. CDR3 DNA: TGCAGCGTCCGGCCCCCCGGCTACGAGCAGTACTTC.